Reported below is one T cell receptor (beta chain). The target of this receptor is not known. No qualities accompany the bases; no much larger clone lies one base away. Reading from cysteine to phenylalanine, the CDR3 counts 14 amino acids. Kept here is only the CDR3 DNA, which spans 42 bases and is read in frame from base 1. CDR1 and CDR2, looked up from the germline V gene (reference sequence), are SGHNT and YYREEE. V is cut by 4 bases and J by 10 bases, and the space between the germline ends is 15 bases. TCRbeta CDR3 regions were amplified from genomic DNA using the immunoSEQ Assay, a bias-controlled multiplex PCR. As for how the authors treated the data: The number of nucleated cells in each sample was estimated by amplification of reference gene primers within the assay. To quantify the absolute abundance of each unique TCRbeta CDR3 rearrangement, sequence reads were collapsed and filtered. For each sample, productive Simpson clonality was calculated as the square root of Simpson's diversity index across productive rearrangements. TCRdb provides this immuneACCESS table in a form limited to in-frame rearrangements. Some clones are lacking; in checked studies, under half of them reflect an unresolved V gene, and why the rest are absent is not known. From that table come the V and J calls and clone size; the DNA was used to work out D and trimming. The sample profile shows 99,000 or so clones; around 76% of them were found once. The top ten clones comprise roughly 21% of the sample.

The data belong to a study of blood T cell repertoires in COVID-19 (dated by TCRdb to 2020 to 2022). With respect to the entire study: Samples covering the acute and convalescent phases of COVID-19 were provided by collaborators in the United States, Italy and Spain. The prospective study material was composed of cDNA or gDNA derived from T cells, B-cell-depleted T cells, or PBMCs. The dataset comprised deeply sampled blood TCRbeta repertoires from subjects exposed to, actively infected with, or recovered from COVID-19. The repertoires were made available in a free public database intended to serve as a resource for research on the immune response to SARS-CoV-2. Samples came from the ongoing ImmuneRACE study (first 160 participants) plus 1,254 subjects from 6 global collaborators. Nearly every sample came with metadata listing a de-identified subject ID, COVID-19 status, age in years and sex. Where available, HLA class I and class II types were taken from metadata supplied by the sample provider and were not determined by assay-based typing.

Whole blood was collected in K2EDTA tubes by collaborating institutions according to the institutions' own protocols. For TCRbeta analysis, collaborators shipped samples in one of three forms: frozen whole blood, isolated PBMCs, or DNA extracted from either of those sample types. Summary of the overall study and its limitations: The amount of clinical and demographic metadata varied by source and participant and was provided uncurated.

The origin of this receptor is an older woman with acute or convalescent COVID-19. Material: peripheral blood. The V and J segments used are TRBV5-4 and TRBJ1-6, and possibly TRBD1, on 5 matching bases. The nucleotides read TGTGCCAGCAGCGGGGATAGGGGTCGCTCACCCCTCCACTTT. Its amino acids are CASSGDRGRSPLHF.